Listed here are 23 T cell receptor beta chains from one sample, sequenced in a study of blood T cell repertoires in COVID-19. TCRdb's table, derived via immunoSEQ multiplex PCR, lists solely in-frame clones and lacks some. This table holds a few hundred thousand clones, roughly 86% found once. Sample: PBMCs or T cells enriched from blood (not recorded which). The receptors here all came from a woman aged 25 to 39 who had recovered from COVID-19.

This clone appeared once. This rearrangement joins TRBV9 to TRBJ2-1; TRBD1 might be the D (5 bases). The germline V gene has CDR1 SGDLS and CDR2 YYNGEE. The length of the CDR3 is 15 residues. V dropped 0 bases and J dropped 2 bases, with 9 bases sitting between them. In DNA form, the CDR3 reads TGTGCCAGCAGCGTAGCCAGGGCGCCCTACAATGAGCAGTTCTTC. It translates to CASSVARAPYNEQFF.

The chain carries TRBV3-1 (or the pseudogene TRBV3-2) and TRBJ2-7, with a tentative D call TRBD1 (5 bases). The CDR3 sequence is 14 residues long. Germline values: CDR1 LGHDT, CDR2 YNNKEL (reference sequence). V was cut by 1 base and J by 6 bases, with 13 bases left in between. The CDR3 nucleotides are TGTGCCAGCAGCCAAGGACAGCTATTTAGCGAGCAGTACTTC. Its protein product is CASSQGQLFSEQYF.

J is TRBJ2-7 and V is TRBV29-1; 10 positions match TRBD1. Germline V gives CDR1 SQVTM, CDR2 ANQGSEA. The V and J ends lost 6 bases and 5 bases, in that order; junction bases with no gene match: 10. CDR3 length: 14 amino acids. The CDR3 DNA follows: TGCAGCGTAGCGACCGGGACAGGGGTCAACGAGCAGTACTTC. This codes for CSVATGTGVNEQYF.

This clone was seen a single time. The chain combines TRBV2 with TRBJ1-2, with 8 positions matching TRBD1. V lost 8 bases and J lost 8; bases outside the gene matches: 7. Germline V gene sequence: CDR1 SNHLY, CDR2 FYNNEI. The CDR3 covers 12 residues. CDR3 coding DNA: TGTGCCAGCCTGGACAGGGCGGACGGCTACACCTTC. As protein: CASLDRADGYTF.

The chain couples TRBV28 to TRBJ2-4; no firm D call. The CDR3 consists of 15 residues. The ends were cut back, 2 bases at V and 1 base at J, with 9 bases in the middle. CDR1 is MDHEN and CDR2 is SYDVKM in the germline V gene. The CDR3: CASSLGQYAKNIQYF. The CDR3 DNA is TGTGCCAGCAGTTTAGGCCAGTACGCCAAAAACATTCAGTACTTC.

With respect to this clone: This sample includes further DNA sequences coding for the same CDR3. This chain joins TRBV27 and TRBJ2-7; perhaps TRBD1 as D (6 bases). Deletions cut 3 bases from V and 3 bases from J, with 6 bases between. The germline V gene has CDR1 MNHEY and CDR2 SMNVEV (reference sequence). The CDR3 length is 12 residues. CDR3 nucleotide sequence: TGTGCCAGCAGTTTGACAGGCTACGAGCAGTACTTC. It translates to CASSLTGYEQYF.

V gene TRBV3-1 (or the pseudogene TRBV3-2) combines with J gene TRBJ1-1; TRBD1 might be the D (6 bases). CDR3 length: 12 residues. Per germline, CDR1 LGHDT and CDR2 YNNKEL (reference sequence). The ends were cut back, 6 bases at V and 6 bases at J, with 11 bases in the middle. CDR3 loop: CASRRGGSEAFF. In DNA, the CDR3 is TGTGCCAGCAGGCGGGGGGGCTCTGAAGCTTTCTTT.

The chain has TRBV10-3 and TRBJ2-3; TRBD2 aligns across 9 bases. The CDR3 runs 16 residues. CDR1 and CDR2 from the germline V gene are ENHRY and SYGVKD. V dropped 3 bases and J dropped 2; count of bases not matched to a gene: 6. This chain's CDR3 is CAISEGLARLTDTQYF. CDR3 sequence (DNA): TGTGCCATCAGTGAAGGACTAGCGAGACTCACAGATACGCAGTATTTT.

The rearrangement uses TRBV9 and TRBJ1-2, with D uncertain. The ends were cut back, 3 bases at V and 0 bases at J, with 3 bases in the middle. The germline V gene encodes CDR1 SGDLS and CDR2 YYNGEE. The CDR3 loop spans 12 amino acids. The CDR3 loop is CASSASNYGYTF. CDR3 sequence (DNA): TGTGCCAGCAGCGCCTCTAACTATGGCTACACCTTC.

The chain joins TRBV5-4 to TRBJ1-1; D uncertain. This CDR3 spans 14 amino acids. Deletions cut 2 bases from V and 2 bases from J, with 10 bases between. Germline CDR1 reads SGHNT; CDR2 reads YYREEE (reference sequence). This CDR3 is CASSLVGSNTEAFF. CDR3 DNA sequence: TGTGCCAGCAGCTTAGTGGGGAGCAACACTGAAGCTTTCTTT.

This sequence joins TRBV7-2 and TRBJ2-5; D is uncertain. V shed 4 bases and J shed 4 bases, with 10 bases lying between them. Germline V gene data show CDR1 as SGHTA and CDR2 as FQGNSA. The CDR3 is 13 residues long. CDR3 amino acids: CASSSRVSETQYF. CDR3 nucleotide sequence: TGTGCCAGCAGCTCTCGGGTGTCAGAGACCCAGTACTTC.

Notes on this clone: At one end the junction does not follow the germline gene, possibly because of a read error. The J gene is TRBJ1-2, the V gene TRBV20-1, with 7 bases identical to TRBD1. Germline CDR1 and CDR2: DFQATT and SNEGSKA (reference sequence). This CDR3 has 11 amino acids. The DNA of the CDR3 is TGCAGTGCTAGGGACATTCCGACAGGGACTTTC. It encodes CSARDIPTGTF.

V usage is TRBV27 and J usage is TRBJ1-1; TRBD1 might be the D (5 bases). In germline, CDR1 is MNHEY, CDR2 SMNVEV (reference sequence). Trimming left V 3 bases short and J 0 bases short, with 17 bases between. This CDR3 is built from 17 residues. The CDR3 reads CASSLIMTSGVNTEAFF. CDR3 bases: TGTGCCAGCAGTTTGATTATGACCTCGGGGGTGAACACTGAAGCTTTCTTT.

The chain links TRBV19 to TRBJ1-5; 10 bases are shared with TRBD1. This CDR3 has 15 residues. Losses at the gene ends were 7 bases for V and 4 bases for J; bases not matched to a gene: 7. Germline loops: CDR1 LNHDA, CDR2 SQIVND (reference sequence). CDR3 in amino acids: CASTRQGALNQPQHF. The CDR3 region has the DNA TGTGCCAGTACCCGACAGGGGGCCTTGAATCAGCCCCAGCATTTT. Full variable domain (missing parts from reference TRBV19 and TRBJ1-5): DGGITQSPKYLFRKEGQNVTLSCEQNLNHDAMYWYRQDPGQGLRLIYYSQIVNDFQKGDIAEGYSVSREKKESFPLTVTSAQKNPTAFYLCASTRQGALNQPQHFGDGTRLSIL.

The chain employs TRBV7-6 and TRBJ2-5; 7 bases fit TRBD1. The junction had 10 bases not matched to a gene; V was cut back by 3 bases and J by 3 bases. The CDR3 covers 16 residues. The V gene's germline CDR1 is SGHVS and CDR2 FNYEAQ. The CDR3 DNA reads as TGTGCCAGCAGCTTCATACACAGGGGCTTAAAAGAGACCCAGTACTTC. Translating it yields CASSFIHRGLKETQYF.

The V call is TRBV19, the J call TRBJ1-3; 7 nucleotides match TRBD1. CDR1 is LNHDA, CDR2 SQIVND, per germline (reference sequence). The CDR3 runs 15 residues. J was trimmed by 4 bases and V by 7 bases; bases with no gene match: 10. CDR3 region: CASTRTGSGGNTIYF. The CDR3 DNA follows: TGTGCCAGTACCCGGACAGGATCGGGCGGAAACACCATATATTTT. The entire variable domain, with the rest obtained from reference TRBV19 and TRBJ1-3, is as follows: DGGITQSPKYLFRKEGQNVTLSCEQNLNHDAMYWYRQDPGQGLRLIYYSQIVNDFQKGDIAEGYSVSREKKESFPLTVTSAQKNPTAFYLCASTRTGSGGNTIYFGEGSWLTVV.

V usage is TRBV6-2 or TRBV6-3 and J usage is TRBJ2-4, with D possibly TRBD2 on 5 matching bases. The CDR3 sequence is 13 residues long. V gave up 2 bases and J gave up 9 bases, with 11 bases separating them. The germline CDR1 and CDR2 sequences are MNHEY and SVGEGT. The CDR3 coding sequence is TGTGCCAGCAGTTACACGGGGTGGGGCATTCAGTACTTC. Amino acids: CASSYTGWGIQYF.

The gene calls are TRBV5-8 and TRBJ1-2; TRBD1 matches at 7 bases. The CDR3 has 14 amino acids. With 2 bases clipped from V and 6 bases from J, the junction kept 7 bases outside the gene matches. Germline values: CDR1 SGHTS, CDR2 YDEGEE. CDR3 residues: CASSFLGTENGYTF. For the CDR3, the DNA is TGTGCCAGCAGCTTTCTGGGGACAGAGAATGGCTACACCTTC. Variable domain in full (rest from reference TRBV5-8 and TRBJ1-2): EAGVTQSPTHLIKTRGQQATLRCSPISGHTSVYWYQQALGLGLQFLLWYDEGEERNRGNFPPRFSGRQFPNYSSELNVNALELEDSALYLCASSFLGTENGYTFGSGTRLTVV.

This clone was picked up one time. The chain uses TRBV4-3 and TRBJ1-6, with D hard to call. The germline V gene encodes CDR1 LGHNA and CDR2 YSLEER. Trimming shortened V by 1 base and J by 0 bases, and 13 bases separated the two germline ends. This CDR3 is built from 18 residues. CDR3 residues: CASSQVTTTSSYNSPLHF. The CDR3 DNA follows: TGCGCCAGCAGCCAAGTTACCACCACTAGCTCCTATAATTCACCCCTCCACTTT.

The J gene is TRBJ2-2, the V gene TRBV18; 8 bases are shared with TRBD2. Unmatched junction bases numbered 7, after V lost 1 base and J lost 6 bases. The CDR3 runs to 16 residues. Germline loops: CDR1 KGHSH, CDR2 LQKENI. In DNA form, the CDR3 reads TGTGCCAGCTCACCACAGTCAGCGGGAGTAGCCGGGGAGCTGTTTTTT. It encodes CASSPQSAGVAGELFF.

The gene calls are TRBV28 and TRBJ1-4, with 10 bases fitting TRBD1. This CDR3 is built from 17 residues. V gave up 5 bases and J gave up 8 bases; unmatched junction bases: 14. CDR1 is MDHEN and CDR2 is SYDVKM in the germline V gene. The CDR3, as DNA: TGTGCCAGCAGTACGACAGGGGGCATTGTGTTTGGCGAAAAACTGTTTTTT. It yields the protein CASSTTGGIVFGEKLFF.

The CDR3 is CASSTGLNSKAFF. In DNA, the CDR3 is TGTGCCAGCTCGACAGGGCTGAATAGTAAAGCTTTCTTT. The J gene is TRBJ1-1, the V gene TRBV7-3; TRBD1 agrees at 7 bases. The CDR3 consists of 13 residues. V lost 8 bases and J lost 9; bases outside the gene matches: 12. The V gene's germline CDR1 is SGHTA and CDR2 FQGTGA. Full variable domain (outside the CDR3, taken from reference TRBV7-3 and TRBJ1-1): GAGVSQTPSNKVTEKGKYVELRCDPISGHTALYWYRQSLGQGPEFLIYFQGTGAADDSGLPNDRFFAVRPEGSVSTLKIQRTERGDSAVYLCASSTGLNSKAFFGQGTRLTVV.

The J gene is TRBJ1-1, the V gene TRBV9, with TRBD1 matching 8 bases. The trim removed 4 bases at V and 3 bases at J, leaving 5 bases unmatched. The CDR3 totals 14 residues. Germline lookup yields CDR1 SGDLS and CDR2 YYNGEE. The CDR3 coding sequence is TGTGCCAGCAGCCCCGGGGACAGGCACACTGAAGCTTTCTTT. It codes for CASSPGDRHTEAFF.